This TCR beta chain was obtained from a study of blood T cell repertoires in COVID-19 (dated by TCRdb to 2018 to 2021). Turning to the overall study: The collaborator samples originated in the United States, Italy and Spain and spanned the acute and convalescent phases of COVID-19. The samples were drawn from two sources: the first 160 participants of the ongoing ImmuneRACE study, and 1,200 or so subjects contributed by 6 global collaborators. Deeply sampled blood TCRbeta repertoires from subjects exposed to, actively infected with, or recovered from COVID-19 were included in the dataset. The repertoires were made available in a free public database intended to serve as a resource for research on the immune response to SARS-CoV-2. Sample metadata almost always included a de-identified subject ID, COVID-19 status, age in years and sex. HLA class I and class II types, where available, came from metadata supplied by the sample provider rather than from assay-based typing. The material from the prospective study consisted of cDNA or gDNA derived from T cells, B-cell-depleted T cells, or PBMCs.

TCRbeta CDR3 regions were amplified from genomic DNA using the immunoSEQ Assay, a bias-controlled multiplex PCR. The original pipeline was this. Within the assay, amplification of reference gene primers was used to estimate how many nucleated cells each sample contained. To quantify the absolute abundance of each unique TCRbeta CDR3 rearrangement, sequence reads were collapsed and filtered. Productive Simpson clonality was computed per sample as the square root of Simpson's diversity index over productive rearrangements. Here the immuneACCESS table is served through TCRdb, limited to in-frame sequences with V and J called. Missing clones are a known gap in these copies; in checked studies unresolved V genes cover under half, and the rest lacks a known reason. That table is the source of V, J and clone size, and D and trimming were worked out from the DNA. The sample table records around 200,000 clones; 75% to 85% of these occur just once. The ten largest clones represent roughly 1.3% of the sample.

At one collaborating source in Seattle, patients were enrolled during active infection and were followed longitudinally through the course of disease. Whole blood was collected in K2EDTA tubes by collaborating institutions according to the institutions' own protocols. Collaborator samples were shipped for TCRbeta analysis as frozen whole blood, isolated PBMCs, or DNA extracted from either sample type. From the cysteine through the phenylalanine, the CDR3 covers 13 amino acids. Just the 39-base CDR3 DNA is kept, in frame starting at base 1. V loses 2 bases, J loses 0 bases, and the germline ends lie 4 bases apart. CDR1 and CDR2 are read off the germline V gene as SGDLS and YYNGEE. Concerning this clone itself: Its antigen is not yet known. No clone much larger than this one lies a single base away; base qualities are absent.

The research as a whole found: The amount of clinical and demographic metadata varied by source and participant and was provided uncurated.

The receptor chain draws on TRBV9 and TRBJ2-3; the D gene cannot be resolved reliably. This TCR came from a woman aged 30 to 39 with COVID-19, enrolled during active disease. Sequences were obtained from peripheral blood. The DNA sequence is given as TGTGCCAGCAGCGTCGGGAGCACAGATACGCAGTATTTT. The encoded protein is CASSVGSTDTQYF. Extended through the reference TRBV9 and TRBJ2-3 proteins, this CDR3 yields the full variable domain: DSGVTQTPKHLITATGQRVTLRCSPRSGDLSVYWYQQSLDQGLQFLIQYYNGEERAKGNILERFSAQQFPDLHSELNLSSLELGDSALYFCASSVGSTDTQYFGPGTRLTVL.